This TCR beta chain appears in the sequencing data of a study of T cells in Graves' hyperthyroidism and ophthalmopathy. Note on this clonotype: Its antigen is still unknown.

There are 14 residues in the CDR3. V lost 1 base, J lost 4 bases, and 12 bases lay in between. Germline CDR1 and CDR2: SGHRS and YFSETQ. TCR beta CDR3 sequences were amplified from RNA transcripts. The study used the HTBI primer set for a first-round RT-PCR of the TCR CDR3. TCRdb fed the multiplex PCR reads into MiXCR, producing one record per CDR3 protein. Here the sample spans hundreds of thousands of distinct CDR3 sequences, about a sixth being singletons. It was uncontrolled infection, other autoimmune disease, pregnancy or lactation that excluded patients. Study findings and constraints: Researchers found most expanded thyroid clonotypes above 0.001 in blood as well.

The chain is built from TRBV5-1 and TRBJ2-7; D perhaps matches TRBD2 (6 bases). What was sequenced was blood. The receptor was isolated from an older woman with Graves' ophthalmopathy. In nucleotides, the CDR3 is TGCGCCAGCAGCTTGTGGAATAGCGGTTACGAGCAGTACTTC. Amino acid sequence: CASSLWNSGYEQYF.